The 18 T cell receptor beta chains listed next were all sequenced from one sample in a study of cytomegalovirus exposure and HLA in healthy donors. In the PCR, 60 Vbeta and 13 Jbeta primers were used. Profiled with immunoSEQ multiplex PCR; TCRdb holds only in-frame clones, not every one. The sample lists some 190,000 clones, roughly 79% occurring once. What was sequenced was PBMCs. The receptors originated from a woman aged 18-29 years in good health and CMV-seronegative.

The chain carries TRBV19 and TRBJ1-2, with D tentatively TRBD1 (5 bases). Germline V gene sequence: CDR1 LNHDA, CDR2 SQIVND (reference sequence). V lost 6 bases and J lost 3, with 20 bases in between. The CDR3 length is 16 residues. The CDR3 DNA is TGTGCCAGTAGCCTGACCGTTCGACGGGGGGACTATGGCTACACCTTC. Amino acids: CASSLTVRRGDYGYTF.

This clone was counted once. This chain connects TRBV5-1 to TRBJ1-5; maybe TRBD1 (6 bases). CDR1 and CDR2 from the germline V gene are SGHRS and YFSETQ. The V gene lost 3 bases and the J gene lost 5 bases, with 9 bases spanning the gap. The CDR3 has 13 amino acids. The CDR3, as DNA: TGCGCCAGCAGCTCGGACAGTGATCAGCCCCAGCATTTT. Amino acid sequence: CASSSDSDQPQHF.

The chain uses TRBV10-1 and TRBJ2-3; 7 bases are a match to TRBD1. The CDR3 has 15 amino acids. V shed 0 bases and J 5 bases; nucleotides not matched to a gene: 5. Germline assignment: CDR1 WNHNN and CDR2 SYGVQD (reference sequence). The CDR3 DNA reads as TGCGCCAGCAGTGAGTCAACAGGGGTGGGAGATACGCAGTATTTT. Its translation: CASSESTGVGDTQYF.

This chain links TRBV5-1 with TRBJ2-7, with a weak D call TRBD1 (6 bases). CDR1 is SGHRS, CDR2 YFSETQ, per germline. The CDR3 is 14 residues long. Trimming cost V 4 bases and J 0 bases, with 11 bases left between them. The CDR3 loop reads CASSPDRSSYEQYF. CDR3 nucleotides: TGCGCCAGCAGCCCTGACAGGAGCTCCTACGAGCAGTACTTC.

The chain combines TRBV5-6 with TRBJ2-7; 7 bases are shared with TRBD1. Trimming cost V 4 bases and J 3 bases; bases outside gene matches: 7. The CDR3 has 14 residues. In germline, CDR1 is SGHDT, CDR2 YYEEEE. The CDR3 is CASSKAQGFYEQYF. The CDR3 nucleotides read TGTGCCAGCAGCAAAGCACAGGGGTTCTACGAGCAGTACTTC.

V and J are TRBV5-8 and TRBJ2-7; unclear D gene. V gave up 0 bases and J gave up 4 bases, with 5 bases separating them. The CDR3 spans 12 residues. Germline CDR1 is SGHTS and CDR2 is YDEGEE. DNA of the CDR3: TGTGCCAGCAGCTTGGATCTTTACGAGCAGTACTTC. It encodes CASSLDLYEQYF.

The rearrangement links TRBV6-1 to TRBJ2-1; D is undetermined. Trimming took off 4 bases at V and 6 bases at J, with 22 bases between the two ends. The CDR3 runs 17 residues. Germline CDR1 is MNHNS and CDR2 is SASEGT. The CDR3 here is CASSGTLQMWSGNEQFF. DNA for the CDR3: TGTGCCAGCAGTGGTACCCTTCAAATGTGGTCGGGCAATGAGCAGTTCTTC.

J is TRBJ1-6 and V is TRBV6-5, with TRBD1 as a possible D gene (6 bases). The CDR3 length is 15 residues. In germline, CDR1 is MNHEY, CDR2 SVGAGI. V was trimmed by 4 bases and J by 6 bases, leaving 13 bases between them. CDR3 residues: CASSWTESSNSPLHF. CDR3 sequence (DNA): TGTGCCAGCAGTTGGACAGAAAGCAGTAATTCACCCCTCCACTTT.

The rearrangement joins TRBV18 to TRBJ2-7; possibly TRBD2 for D (5 bases). The CDR3 sequence is 12 residues long. Germline V CDR1 and CDR2: KGHSH, LQKENI. Trimming removed 6 bases at V and 1 base at J, with 7 bases between. The CDR3 here is CASSRESYEQYF. The CDR3 coding sequence is TGTGCCAGCTCCCGGGAATCCTACGAGCAGTACTTC.

The J gene is TRBJ1-1, the V gene TRBV15; no clear D. The CDR3 is 16 amino acids. Trimming stripped 2 bases from V and 2 bases from J, with 15 bases between. CDR1 LNHNV and CDR2 YYDKDF come from the germline V gene (reference sequence). CDR3 region: CATSRPDTFQNTEAFF. CDR3 nucleotide sequence: TGTGCCACCAGCAGACCTGACACATTCCAAAACACTGAAGCTTTCTTT.

The V gene is TRBV25-1, the J gene TRBJ1-5; the D is unclear. CDR1 and CDR2 (germline): MGHDK, SYGVNS. The CDR3 is 14 amino acids. Trimming removed 3 bases from V and 6 bases from J, with 12 bases in between. CDR3 nucleotide sequence: TGTGCCAGCAGTGACCCCGGGGAGGGTCAGCCCCAGCATTTT. Its protein is CASSDPGEGQPQHF.

The J gene is TRBJ1-2, the V gene TRBV5-1; D possibly corresponds to TRBD1 (5 bases). Trimming cost V 0 bases and J 2 bases, with 14 bases left between them. The CDR3 is 16 residues long. Germline CDR1 is SGHRS and CDR2 is YFSETQ. For the CDR3, the DNA is TGCGCCAGCAGCTTGGCGGGGGTAGACTCCAACTATGGCTACACCTTC. This sequence encodes CASSLAGVDSNYGYTF.

The V gene is TRBV9, the J gene TRBJ2-1; 9 nucleotides line up with TRBD2. With V trimmed by 4 bases and J by 8 bases, 7 bases remained unmatched. Germline-derived CDR1 and CDR2 are SGDLS and YYNGEE. The CDR3 is made up of 14 amino acids. The chain's CDR3 is CASSSRTSAYEQFF. In nucleotides, the CDR3 is TGTGCCAGCAGCAGCAGGACTAGCGCCTATGAGCAGTTCTTC.

The chain carries TRBV6-5 and TRBJ1-5; possible D gene TRBD1, 5 bases. Germline V gene data show CDR1 as MNHEY and CDR2 as SVGAGI. CDR3 length: 14 amino acids. V gave up 6 bases and J gave up 4 bases, with 13 bases separating them. CDR3 DNA sequence: TGTGCCAGCAGGGATAGACAGCAAAATCAGCCCCAGCATTTT. Encoded protein: CASRDRQQNQPQHF.

The chain has TRBV19 and TRBJ2-2, with D maybe TRBD2 (6 bases). The CDR3 loop spans 14 amino acids. Between the trimmed V and J ends, which lost 11 bases and 1 base, there was a span of 14 bases. Looked up from germline, CDR1 is LNHDA and CDR2 is SQIVND (reference sequence). The CDR3 spells CASFRGKNTGELFF. The CDR3 DNA reads TGTGCCTCATTCCGGGGGAAGAACACCGGGGAGCTGTTTTTT.

This chain links TRBV27 with TRBJ2-2, with 7 bases matching TRBD1. CDR3 length: 16 amino acids. Germline V CDR1 and CDR2: MNHEY, SMNVEV (reference sequence). The V and J ends lost 6 bases and 7 bases, in that order; junction bases with no gene match: 14. The CDR3: CASRTPETGRGGELFF. The CDR3 DNA follows: TGTGCCAGCAGGACCCCCGAGACAGGGAGAGGCGGGGAGCTGTTTTTT.

For this clone: One junction end disagrees with the germline gene, perhaps due to a read error. In the same sample, other DNA sequences code for this CDR3. The V call is TRBV30, the J call TRBJ1-6; weak D call: TRBD1 (5 bases). Germline values: CDR1 GTSNPN, CDR2 SVGIG (reference sequence). This CDR3 spans 16 amino acids. The CDR3 protein is CAWSRGGSSYNSPLHF. The CDR3 nucleotides are TGTGCCTGGAGTCGCGGGGGGAGCTCCTATAATTCCCCCCTCCACTTT. Supplemented by reference TRBV30 and TRBJ1-6, the full variable domain reads SQTIHQWPATLVQPVGSPLSLECTVEGTSNPNLYWYRQAAGRGLQLLFYSVGIGQISSEVPQNLSASRPQDRQFILSSKKLLLSDSGFYLCAWSRGGSSYNSPLHFGNGTRLTVT.

The genes are TRBV4-3 and TRBJ2-7, with D maybe TRBD2 (5 bases). V lost 3 bases, J lost 2 bases, and 14 bases lay in between. Germline V gene data show CDR1 as LGHNA and CDR2 as YSLEER. CDR3 length equals 15 residues. CDR3 region: CASSQALMTTYEQYF. The DNA of the CDR3 is TGCGCCAGCAGCCAGGCATTGATGACTACCTACGAGCAGTACTTC.